What follows is one T cell receptor beta chain and its context. The sample comes from a study of T cells in women clearing cervical HPV infection. On the study more broadly: Cases' blood sampling followed lesion detection by median around 160 days (90 to 200).

The repertoire was sequenced with immunoSEQ multiplex PCR; TCRdb's copy has only in-frame clones and lacks some. Its table lists some 30,000 clones. All donors had a single incident cervical HPV16 infection, not prevalent. Dot-blot hybridization genotyped cervical HPV amplified with MY09/MY11 PCR. The source is a woman aged 18 to 75 with a cervical HPV16 infection that either progressed to CIN3+ or cleared (not recorded which). The sample taken for sequencing was blood buffy coat.

Incomplete CDR3 DNA: TGCGCCAGCAGCTTGATGCCAGGGGAAAGCGAAAAA. This encodes CASSLMPGESEK. The complete CDR3 sequence is CASSLMPGESEKLFF. V is TRBV5-1 and J is TRBJ1-4; possible D gene TRBD1, 6 bases. The DNA ends 3 residues before the CDR3 does, and the rest of the CDR3 is filled in from the germline J gene. This CDR3 has 15 residues. Germline CDR1 and CDR2: SGHRS and YFSETQ. V was clipped by 1 base and J by 8 bases, with 15 bases between them.